This T cell receptor beta chain was found in a study of T cell repertoires in ileal Crohn's disease. This table comes from immunoSEQ multiplex PCR, and its TCRdb copy is limited to in-frame clones, with some not included. This table holds 12,000 or so clones, roughly 79% found once. CDR3 length equals 15 residues. V was clipped by 6 bases and J by 5 bases; unmatched bases: 11. CDR1 is MDHEN, CDR2 SYDVKM, per germline. The clonotype was recovered from an adult with Crohn's disease. Input material: ileal tissue. This rearrangement joins TRBV28 to TRBJ1-1; TRBD1 matches at 8 bases. CDR3 region: CASRPHTGGGTEAFF. In DNA form, the CDR3 reads TGTGCCAGCAGACCCCATACAGGGGGAGGAACTGAAGCTTTCTTT.